This T cell receptor beta chain was sequenced for a study of CD8 T cells in ankylosing spondylitis. Study findings and constraints: In ankylosing spondylitis patients, matched synovial fluid reportedly showed significant enrichment of disease-linked clones. Disease-linked clones bore a CD8+ phenotype, appearing relatively rarely in peripheral blood. A motif in TCR beta, a set of roughly eight highly homologous variants, appeared characteristic of ankylosing spondylitis blood. Reactive arthritis synovial fluid and blood were previously reported to contain some motif variants.

As regards this clonotype: The antigen remains undetermined.

The authors made TCR beta libraries by quantitative 5'-RACE with molecular barcodes. TCRdb reanalysed the 5' RACE reads using MiXCR and keeps one entry per CDR3 protein. Of roughly 440,000 distinct CDR3 sequences in the sample, about 15% were seen once. Germline V lookup: CDR1 SGHKS, CDR2 YYEKEE (reference sequence). The CDR3 has 15 residues. Trimming shortened V by 4 bases and J by 6 bases, and 19 bases separated the two germline ends. V usage is TRBV5-5 and J usage is TRBJ2-5; TRBD2 might be the D (6 bases). Sequenced: blood, either unsorted or a sorted T cell fraction (not recorded which). This receptor was identified in a male donor with ankylosing spondylitis. CDR3 region: CASSLEEGLGKTQYF. CDR3 DNA: TGTGCCAGCAGCCTGGAGGAGGGGTTGGGGAAGACCCAGTACTTC.